A selection of T cell receptor beta chains follows, all from one sample in a study of cytomegalovirus exposure and HLA in healthy donors. Profiling relied on immunoSEQ multiplex PCR, and the TCRdb table lists in-frame clones only, not all of them. The sample contains about 120,000 clones, around three quarters of which appear only once. Sequencing was done on a sample of PBMCs. Every receptor here comes from a woman between 40 and 50 years old in good health and CMV-seropositive. Both conserved end residues are part of each CDR3. D genes are given only for firm matches. A row's size may be missing; if present it is once, few, many or a size class.

TRBV6-1	NA	TRBJ2-6	TRBD1	TGTGCCAGCAGTGAACCCGGGACAGGTAAAACCAACGTCCTGACTTTC	CASSEPGTGKTNVLTF
TRBV9	once	TRBJ2-5	NA	TGTGCCAGCAGCGTAGAGGGAACAGGGAGAGAGACCCAGTACTTC	CASSVEGTGRETQYF
TRBV7-6	NA	TRBJ1-1	NA	TGTGCCAGCAGCTCTAATACGGGGGGCCCCACTGAAGCTTTCTTT	CASSSNTGGPTEAFF
TRBV4-2	NA	TRBJ1-3	NA	TGTGCCAGCAGCCAAGCAGGCCCTGGAAACACCATATATTTT	CASSQAGPGNTIYF
TRBV7-2	few	TRBJ2-1	TRBD2	TGTGCCAGCAGCTTAGCGGGGGGGAGGGATGAGCAGTTCTTC	CASSLAGGRDEQFF
TRBV11-2	NA	TRBJ2-2	NA	TGTGCCAGCAGCTCGCGACTTGGCCTGCCCGGGGAGCTGTTTTTT	CASSSRLGLPGELFF
TRBV6-5	once	TRBJ1-2	NA	TGTGCCAGCAGTGTAGGGGGCTATGGCTACACCTTC	CASSVGGYGYTF
TRBV7-3	NA	TRBJ1-1	NA	TGTGCCAGCAGCCGAACAGGGTGGACCGCTGAAGCTTTCTTT	CASSRTGWTAEAFF
TRBV18	NA	TRBJ1-3	TRBD1	TGTGCCAGCTCCCCCCGGACAGGGGTCTCTGGAAACACCATATATTTT	CASSPRTGVSGNTIYF
TRBV6-5	once	TRBJ2-3	TRBD1	TGTGCCAGCAATGGACAGGGCGGAAATACGCAGTATTTT	CASNGQGGNTQYF
TRBV6-1	few	TRBJ1-4	NA	TGTGCCAGCAGTGAAGCCGGAGGGAGGAAGGCTAATGAAAAACTGTTTTTT	CASSEAGGRKANEKLFF
TRBV5-1	once	TRBJ1-2	NA	TGCGCCAGCAGCTTGGGGGACTTCAACTATGGCTACACCTTC	CASSLGDFNYGYTF
TRBV7-7	NA	TRBJ2-3	TRBD1	TGTGCTAGCAGCATCGGGACAGGGTTGACAGATACGCAGTATTTT	CASSIGTGLTDTQYF
TRBV27	NA	TRBJ2-5	TRBD2	TGTGCCAGCAGTCTACGGACCCGCCAGGGACTAGCGGTCCAAGAGACCCAGTACTTC	CASSLRTRQGLAVQETQYF
TRBV6-1	once	TRBJ1-3	NA	TGTGCCAGCAGTGAACGACAGGTCTCTGGAAACACCATATATTTT	CASSERQVSGNTIYF